Listed below are T cell receptor beta chains from one sample, sequenced in a study of T cell responses to AZD1222 COVID-19 vaccine. The table came from immunoSEQ multiplex PCR; TCRdb's copy has only in-frame clones and leaves some out. The sample holds 150,000 or so clones, 85% to 90% seen once. Material: peripheral blood, obtained on day 0 of MenACWY control vaccination. The receptors were sampled from an adult in good health. CDR3s include the opening cysteine and the closing phenylalanine or tryptophan. The order of the fields is V gene, clone size, CDR3 length, D gene, J gene, CDR3 protein, CDR3 DNA. The D gene is left open where the match is weak. The size of a clone is reported for some rows only, either as once, few or many, or as a class for expanded clones.

V gene: TRBV5-4
clone size: .
CDR3 length: 14
D gene: .
J gene: TRBJ1-1
CDR3 protein: CASSSKMGDTEAFF
CDR3 DNA: TGTGCCAGCAGCTCTAAAATGGGGGACACTGAAGCTTTCTTT

V gene: TRBV11-2
clone size: .
CDR3 length: 12
D gene: .
J gene: TRBJ2-1
CDR3 protein: CASSLAGNEQFF
CDR3 DNA: TGTGCCAGCAGCTTAGCAGGTAATGAGCAGTTCTTC

V gene: TRBV2
clone size: .
CDR3 length: 12
D gene: .
J gene: TRBJ1-2
CDR3 protein: CASRETNYGYTF
CDR3 DNA: TGTGCCAGCAGGGAAACTAACTATGGCTACACCTTC

V gene: TRBV24-1
clone size: once
CDR3 length: 16
D gene: TRBD2
J gene: TRBJ2-3
CDR3 protein: CATSDFPSGAADTQYF
CDR3 DNA: TGTGCCACCAGTGATTTTCCTAGCGGGGCGGCAGATACGCAGTATTTT

V gene: TRBV3-1/TRBV3-2
clone size: .
CDR3 length: 15
D gene: .
J gene: TRBJ1-1
CDR3 protein: CASSQEEFGNTEAFF
CDR3 DNA: TGTGCCAGCAGCCAAGAAGAGTTTGGGAACACTGAAGCTTTCTTT

V gene: TRBV7-9
clone size: .
CDR3 length: 16
D gene: TRBD1
J gene: TRBJ1-4
CDR3 protein: CASSSRDRIYNEKLFF
CDR3 DNA: TGTGCCAGCAGCAGCCGGGACAGAATTTACAATGAAAAACTGTTTTTT

V gene: TRBV4-1
clone size: .
CDR3 length: 15
D gene: .
J gene: TRBJ1-2
CDR3 protein: CASSLQSQVRSGYTF
CDR3 DNA: TGCGCCAGCAGCCTCCAAAGCCAGGTCAGATCGGGCTACACCTTC

V gene: TRBV6-5
clone size: .
CDR3 length: 15
D gene: TRBD1
J gene: TRBJ1-1
CDR3 protein: CASSYSQGAGTEAFF
CDR3 DNA: TGTGCCAGCAGTTATTCTCAGGGGGCGGGCACTGAAGCTTTCTTT

V gene: TRBV29-1
clone size: .
CDR3 length: 13
D gene: .
J gene: TRBJ1-3
CDR3 protein: CSVERGTGNTIYF
CDR3 DNA: TGCAGCGTTGAGAGGGGTACCGGAAACACCATATATTTT

V gene: TRBV9
clone size: few
CDR3 length: 16
D gene: TRBD2
J gene: TRBJ2-3
CDR3 protein: CASSVGTSGGVDTQYF
CDR3 DNA: TGTGCCAGCAGCGTAGGTACTAGCGGGGGAGTGGATACGCAGTATTTT

V gene: TRBV5-1
clone size: .
CDR3 length: 14
D gene: .
J gene: TRBJ1-4
CDR3 protein: CASSFGQTNEKLFF
CDR3 DNA: TGCGCCAGCAGCTTCGGACAAACTAATGAAAAACTGTTTTTT